The entry that follows covers one TCR beta chain sequence. The antigen it recognizes is unknown. No clone much larger than this one lies a single base away; base qualities are absent. The donors were included in the validation cohort of over a hundred subjects, a group kept apart from the roughly 700-subject first cohort. The library was made by the immunoSEQ multiplex PCR assay. The authors processed their data as follows. A statistical classification framework was built for diagnosing cytomegalovirus status from the catalog of TCR beta chain sequences. TCRdb stores this immuneACCESS table with in-frame sequences only. Part of the clones is absent; in the studies checked, under half of the shortfall reflects unresolved V genes, and no reason is known for the rest. V and J calls and clone size are those listed in that table; D and trimming were worked out from the DNA. Present in this sample are about 110,000 clones, roughly nine tenths of which were seen just once. The ten top clones hold under 2% of the sample.

This entry belongs to a study of cytomegalovirus exposure and HLA in healthy donors (dated by TCRdb to about 2017). In the study overall: The 670 or so repertoires of the first cohort and the roughly 110 validation repertoires were produced on the same platform, according to a later analysis. The aim of the study was to test whether cataloging public T cell receptors could identify signatures of past pathogen exposure. Along with the roughly 710-subject first cohort, a separate validation cohort of some 130 different subjects was used. To predict cytomegalovirus infection status, the study combined high-throughput TCR immunosequencing, statistical association of individual TCRs with disease status, and machine learning.

Paper-wide results and their limitations: The classifier was reported to diagnose cytomegalovirus status with high specificity and sensitivity in both the original and validation cohorts. It was suggested by the authors that the approach could potentially be generalized to other disease states and immunological phenotypes. The validation cohort had no HLA typing available for a later analysis, so co-occurrence within that cohort was assessed over all 110 or so repertoires. Across donors, most TCR sequences were observed very rarely, whereas some public TCRs were present in many individuals. A few of the identified cytomegalovirus-associated TCR beta chains were confirmed in vitro to be specific for cytomegalovirus antigens. The study gave a list of under 200 TCR beta chains associated with cytomegalovirus. A later analysis found that TCRs clustered in the first cohort also tended to co-occur in the 130 or so validation repertoires, with 94% of cluster scores above 0.

The sequencing input was PBMCs. The clonotype comes from a woman under 30 in good health and CMV-seronegative.

The sequenced DNA: TGTGCCAGCAGCGCAGCTTCCACAGGGGGAAGGATAGGTGAGCAGTTCTTC. Translated, it gives CASSAASTGGRIGEQFF. The chain joins TRBV9 to TRBJ2-1, with 8 central nucleotides matching TRBD1. From the cysteine through the phenylalanine, the CDR3 covers 17 amino acids. Only CDR3 DNA remains: 51 bases, in frame from the first base. The CDR1 and CDR2 encoded by the germline V gene are SGDLS and YYNGEE. Germline trimming amounts to 3 bases on V and 9 bases on J, with 17 as the count of junction bases outside the gene matches.